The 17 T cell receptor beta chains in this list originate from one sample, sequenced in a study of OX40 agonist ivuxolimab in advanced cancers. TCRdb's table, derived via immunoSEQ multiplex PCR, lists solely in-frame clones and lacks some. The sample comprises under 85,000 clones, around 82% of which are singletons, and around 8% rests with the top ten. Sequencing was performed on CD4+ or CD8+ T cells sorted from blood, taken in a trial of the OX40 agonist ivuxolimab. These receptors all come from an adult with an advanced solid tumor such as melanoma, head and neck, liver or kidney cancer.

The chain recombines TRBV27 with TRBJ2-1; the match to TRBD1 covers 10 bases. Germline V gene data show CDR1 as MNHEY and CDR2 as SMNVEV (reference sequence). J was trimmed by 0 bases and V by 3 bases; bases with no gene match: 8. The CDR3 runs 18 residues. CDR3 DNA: TGTGCCAGCAGTTTGGACAGGGGGGCATTTAGCTCCTACAATGAGCAGTTCTTC. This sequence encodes CASSLDRGAFSSYNEQFF.

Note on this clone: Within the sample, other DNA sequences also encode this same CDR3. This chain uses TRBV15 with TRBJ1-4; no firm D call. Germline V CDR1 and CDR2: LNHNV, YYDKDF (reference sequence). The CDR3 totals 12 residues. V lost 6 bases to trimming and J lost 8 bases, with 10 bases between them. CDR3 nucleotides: TGTGCCACCAGGGGTTTAGAAGAAAAACTGTTTTTT. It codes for CATRGLEEKLFF.

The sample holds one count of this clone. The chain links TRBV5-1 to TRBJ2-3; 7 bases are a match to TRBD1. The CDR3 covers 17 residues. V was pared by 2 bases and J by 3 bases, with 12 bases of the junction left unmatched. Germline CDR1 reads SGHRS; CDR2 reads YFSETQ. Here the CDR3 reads CASSFLPGQLGTDTQYF. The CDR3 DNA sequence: TGCGCCAGCAGCTTTCTGCCGGGACAGTTAGGGACAGATACGCAGTATTTT.

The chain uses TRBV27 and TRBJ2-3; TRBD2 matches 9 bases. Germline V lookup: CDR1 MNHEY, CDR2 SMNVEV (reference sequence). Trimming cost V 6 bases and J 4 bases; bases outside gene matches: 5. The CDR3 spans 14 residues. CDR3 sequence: CASSRRGGSDTQYF. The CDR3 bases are TGTGCCAGCAGCCGGCGGGGGGGCTCAGATACGCAGTATTTT.

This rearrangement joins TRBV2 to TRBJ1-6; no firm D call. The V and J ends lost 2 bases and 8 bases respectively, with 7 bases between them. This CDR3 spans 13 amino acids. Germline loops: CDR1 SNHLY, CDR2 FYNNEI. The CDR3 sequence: CASSERSYSPLHF. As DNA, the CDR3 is TGTGCCAGCAGTGAAAGGTCGTATTCACCCCTCCACTTT.

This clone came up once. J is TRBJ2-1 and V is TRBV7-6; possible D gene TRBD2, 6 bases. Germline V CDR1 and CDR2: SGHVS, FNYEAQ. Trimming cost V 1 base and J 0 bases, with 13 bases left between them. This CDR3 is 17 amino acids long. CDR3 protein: CASSLGPGDRSYNEQFF. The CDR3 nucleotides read TGTGCCAGCAGCTTAGGTCCGGGGGATCGCTCCTACAATGAGCAGTTCTTC.

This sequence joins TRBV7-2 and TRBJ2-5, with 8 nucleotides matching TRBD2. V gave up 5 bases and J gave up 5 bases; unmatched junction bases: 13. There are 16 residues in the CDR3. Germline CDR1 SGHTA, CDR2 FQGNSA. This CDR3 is CASSQSTSGGRETQYF. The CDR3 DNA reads TGTGCCAGCAGCCAGAGCACCAGCGGGGGCCGGGAGACCCAGTACTTC.

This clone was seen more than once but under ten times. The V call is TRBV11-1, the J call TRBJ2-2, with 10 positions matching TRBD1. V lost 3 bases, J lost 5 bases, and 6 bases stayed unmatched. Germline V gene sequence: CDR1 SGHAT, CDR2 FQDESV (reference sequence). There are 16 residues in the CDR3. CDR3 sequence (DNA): TGTGCCAGCAGCTTCCTGACAGGGGGCTTAACCGGGGAGCTGTTTTTT. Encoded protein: CASSFLTGGLTGELFF.

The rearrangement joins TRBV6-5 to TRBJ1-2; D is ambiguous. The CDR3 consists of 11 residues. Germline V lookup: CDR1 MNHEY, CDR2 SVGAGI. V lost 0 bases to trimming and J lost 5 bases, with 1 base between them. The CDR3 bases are TGTGCCAGCAGTTACTCGTATGGCTACACCTTC. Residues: CASSYSYGYTF.

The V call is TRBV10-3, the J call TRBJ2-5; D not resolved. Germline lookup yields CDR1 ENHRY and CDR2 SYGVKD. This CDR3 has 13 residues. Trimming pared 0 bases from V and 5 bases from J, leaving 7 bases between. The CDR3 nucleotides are TGTGCCATCAGTGAGTCTGGGGTTGAGACCCAGTACTTC. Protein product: CAISESGVETQYF.

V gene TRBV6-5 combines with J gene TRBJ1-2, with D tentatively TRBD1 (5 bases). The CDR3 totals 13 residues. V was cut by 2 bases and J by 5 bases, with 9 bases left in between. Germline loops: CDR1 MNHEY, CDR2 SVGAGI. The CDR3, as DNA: TGTGCCAGCAGTTACCCTGGGGGGTATGGCTACACCTTC. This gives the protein CASSYPGGYGYTF.

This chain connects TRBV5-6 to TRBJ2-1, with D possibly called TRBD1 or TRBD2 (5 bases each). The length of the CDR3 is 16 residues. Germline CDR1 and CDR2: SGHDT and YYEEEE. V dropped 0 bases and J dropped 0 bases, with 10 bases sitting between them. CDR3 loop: CASSLVGTLSYNEQFF. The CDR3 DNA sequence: TGTGCCAGCAGCTTGGTAGGGACCCTCTCCTACAATGAGCAGTTCTTC. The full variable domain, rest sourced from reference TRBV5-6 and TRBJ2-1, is DAGVTQSPTHLIKTRGQQVTLRCSPKSGHDTVSWYQQALGQGPQFIFQYYEEEERQRGNFPDRFSGHQFPNYSSELNVNALLLGDSALYLCASSLVGTLSYNEQFFGPGTRLTVL.

This CDR3 is CAWSVARGGEQFF. CDR3 in DNA: TGTGCCTGGAGTGTAGCCAGGGGGGGTGAGCAGTTCTTC. The V gene is TRBV30, the J gene TRBJ2-1; D may match TRBD1 or TRBD2 (7 bases each). The germline CDR1 and CDR2 sequences are GTSNPN and SVGIG (reference sequence). The V end was cut by 0 bases, the J end by 9 bases, with 12 bases between. CDR3 length: 13 residues.

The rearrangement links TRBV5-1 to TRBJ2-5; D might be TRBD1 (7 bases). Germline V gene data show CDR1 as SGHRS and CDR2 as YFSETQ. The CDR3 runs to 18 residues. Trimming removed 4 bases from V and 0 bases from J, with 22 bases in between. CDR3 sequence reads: CASSPLGGTVVYQETQYF. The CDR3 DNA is TGCGCCAGCAGCCCCCTAGGGGGGACAGTCGTGTACCAAGAGACCCAGTACTTC.

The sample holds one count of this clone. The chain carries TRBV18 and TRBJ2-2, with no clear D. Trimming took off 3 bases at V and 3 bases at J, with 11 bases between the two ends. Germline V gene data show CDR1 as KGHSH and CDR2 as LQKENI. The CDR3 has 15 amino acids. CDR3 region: CASSPRELYTGELFF. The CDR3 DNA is TGTGCCAGCTCACCTAGGGAACTGTACACCGGGGAGCTGTTTTTT.

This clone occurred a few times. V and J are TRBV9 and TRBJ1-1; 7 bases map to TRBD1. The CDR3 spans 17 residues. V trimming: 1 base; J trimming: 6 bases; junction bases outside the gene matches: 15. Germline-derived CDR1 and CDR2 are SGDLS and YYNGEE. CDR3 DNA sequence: TGTGCCAGCAGCGTATCATCGGGACAGCCGATTGATCCTGAAGCTTTCTTT. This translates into CASSVSSGQPIDPEAFF.

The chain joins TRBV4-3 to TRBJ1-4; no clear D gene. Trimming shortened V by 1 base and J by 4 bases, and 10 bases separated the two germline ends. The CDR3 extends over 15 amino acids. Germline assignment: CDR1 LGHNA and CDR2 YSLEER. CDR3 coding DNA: TGCGCCAGCAGCCAAGGAACGGTCCTTAATGAAAAACTGTTTTTT. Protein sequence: CASSQGTVLNEKLFF.